This TCR beta chain comes out of a study of blood T cells in healthy people across ages. Next came a second PCR, run for about 7 to 12 cycles, which used a sample-barcoded 5' primer along with a J-beta primer mix. From the 5' RACE reads, TCRdb called clonotypes with MiXCR, one entry per CDR3 protein. Here the sample spans approximately 800,000 distinct CDR3 sequences, more than 45% being singletons. Germline V gene sequence: CDR1 SEHNR, CDR2 FQNEAQ (reference sequence). The CDR3 extends over 15 amino acids. V lost 6 bases to trimming and J lost 3 bases, with 18 bases between them. Concerning this clonotype: Antigen specificity is unknown.

Study-level points and caveats: A strong correlation was found between TCR beta diversity and the percentage of naive T cells.

The sample comprised blood. The chain joins TRBV7-9 to TRBJ2-7; a weak D match, TRBD2 (5 bases). The sequence was obtained from a man under 40 in good health. CDR3 sequence: CASSPPMQEVYEQYF. In nucleotides, the CDR3 is TGTGCCAGCAGTCCACCCATGCAGGAGGTCTACGAGCAGTACTTC.